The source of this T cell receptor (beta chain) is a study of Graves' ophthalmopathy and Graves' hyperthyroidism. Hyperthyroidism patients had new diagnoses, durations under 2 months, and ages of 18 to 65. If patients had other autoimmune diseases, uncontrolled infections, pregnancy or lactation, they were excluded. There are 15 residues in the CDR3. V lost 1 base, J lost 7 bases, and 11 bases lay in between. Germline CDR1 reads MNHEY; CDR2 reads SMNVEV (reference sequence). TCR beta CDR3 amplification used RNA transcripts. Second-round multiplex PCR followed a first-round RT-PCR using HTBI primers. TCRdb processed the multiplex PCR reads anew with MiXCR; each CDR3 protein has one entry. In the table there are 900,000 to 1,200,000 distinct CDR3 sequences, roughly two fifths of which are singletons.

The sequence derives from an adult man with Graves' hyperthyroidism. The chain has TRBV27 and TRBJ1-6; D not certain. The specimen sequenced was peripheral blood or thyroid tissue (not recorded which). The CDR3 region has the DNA TGTGCCAGCAGTTTATTCGGCAACTCCAATTCACCCCTCCACTTT. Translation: CASSLFGNSNSPLHF.